This T cell receptor (beta chain) came from a study of cytomegalovirus exposure and HLA in healthy donors. Per germline, CDR1 MDHEN and CDR2 SYDVKM. Trimming left V 4 bases short and J 0 bases short, with 13 bases between. The CDR3 has 16 amino acids. PCR primers comprised 60 Vbeta and 13 Jbeta primers. The data were produced by immunoSEQ multiplex PCR, yet TCRdb's version contains in-frame clones alone and is incomplete. The data contain under 100,000 clones, around 77% of them singletons. The source of this sequence is a man aged 45-65 years in good health and CMV-seronegative. The gene calls are TRBV28 and TRBJ1-5, with D possibly TRBD1 on 5 matching bases. The specimen was PBMCs. CDR3 protein: CASSSAGKNSNQPQHF. The CDR3 DNA sequence: TGTGCCAGCAGTTCCGCAGGGAAAAATAGCAATCAGCCCCAGCATTTT.